The entry below gives a single T cell receptor beta chain sequence along with its context. The entry originates in a study of OX40 agonist ivuxolimab in advanced cancers. Study background: Patients were dosed intravenously with ivuxolimab at 0.01 to 10 mg/kg every 2 weeks. Participants, 70% to 90% male, averaged 60 years of age, ranging from roughly 20 to 80. Patients with prior anti-PD-1, anti-PD-L1 or anti-CTLA-4 therapy were eligible; about 41% had some.

V shed 0 bases, J shed 5 bases, and the junction held 2 bases outside the gene matches. Germline assignment: CDR1 SGHTA and CDR2 FQGTGA. The CDR3 runs to 14 residues. Blood specimens came from baseline, cycle 4 day 1, and cycle 7 day 1. TCRdb keeps only in-frame clones here, not all; method: immunoSEQ multiplex PCR. The sample lists about 70,000 clones; just over 85% were seen once. The source material was CD4+ or CD8+ T cells sorted from blood, sampled in a trial of the OX40 agonist ivuxolimab. The TCR sequence derives from an adult with an advanced solid tumor such as melanoma, head and neck, liver or kidney cancer. V gene TRBV7-3 combines with J gene TRBJ1-1; TRBD1 matches at 8 bases. The CDR3 sequence: CASSLTGQVTEAFF. The CDR3 region has the DNA TGTGCCAGCAGCTTAACGGGACAGGTTACTGAAGCTTTCTTT.